The 32 T cell receptor beta chains in this list originate from one sample, sequenced in a study of blood T cell repertoires in COVID-19. Data came from immunoSEQ multiplex PCR; TCRdb stores just in-frame clones and leaves some out. Altogether 250,000 to 350,000 clones are present, approximately 88% being singletons, with the ten largest covering roughly 4%. The sequencing sample was made of peripheral blood. The receptors derive from a woman in her forties or fifties with active or convalescent COVID-19.

The V gene is TRBV5-4, the J gene TRBJ2-7, with a possible D match to TRBD1 (5 bases). Trimming removed 4 bases at V and 5 bases at J, with 22 bases between. This CDR3 is 16 amino acids long. Germline lookup yields CDR1 SGHNT and CDR2 YYREEE (reference sequence). Written as DNA, the CDR3 is TGTGCCAGCAGCCCGAATACCTATAGGACACCGAACGAGCAGTACTTC. It encodes CASSPNTYRTPNEQYF.

The chain is built from TRBV6-2 or TRBV6-3 and TRBJ1-5, with TRBD1 identical over 8 bases. The V and J ends lost 2 bases and 2 bases, in that order; junction bases with no gene match: 8. The CDR3 covers 17 residues. Per the germline V gene, CDR1 is MNHEY and CDR2 is SVGEGT. This CDR3 is CASSYILGQVGNQPQHF. The DNA of the CDR3 is TGTGCCAGCAGTTACATCTTGGGACAGGTCGGCAATCAGCCCCAGCATTTT.

The chain recombines TRBV29-1 with TRBJ1-4; tentatively, D is TRBD1 (5 bases). Trimming left V 2 bases short and J 0 bases short, with 7 bases between. This CDR3 spans 14 amino acids. Germline assignment: CDR1 SQVTM and CDR2 ANQGSEA. The DNA of the CDR3 is TGCAGCGTTGAAACAGGAGCAACTAATGAAAAACTGTTTTTT. It is translated as CSVETGATNEKLFF. Drawing the rest from reference TRBV29-1 and TRBJ1-4, the complete variable domain is SAVISQKPSRDICQRGTSLTIQCQVDSQVTMMFWYRQQPGQSLTLIATANQGSEATYESGFVIDKFPISRPNLTFSTLTVSNMSPEDSSIYLCSVETGATNEKLFFGSGTQLSVL.

The rearrangement joins TRBV5-1 to TRBJ1-3; D is perhaps TRBD1 (5 bases). Per the germline V gene, CDR1 is SGHRS and CDR2 is YFSETQ. Between the trimmed V and J ends, which lost 2 bases and 7 bases, there was a span of 13 bases. The CDR3 spans 14 residues. This CDR3 reads CASSFRGLDNTIYF. The CDR3 coding sequence is TGCGCCAGCAGCTTTAGGGGACTCGATAACACCATATATTTT.

The rearrangement uses TRBV7-2 and TRBJ2-6; 10 nucleotides line up with TRBD1. Trimming at V came to 5 bases and at J to 4 bases, leaving 5 bases not matched to a gene. The length of the CDR3 is 16 residues. Germline values: CDR1 SGHTA, CDR2 FQGNSA. CDR3 DNA: TGTGCCAGCAGCCCGACAGGGGGCGGGGGGGCCAACGTCCTGACTTTC. This translates into CASSPTGGGGANVLTF.

This chain joins TRBV4-1 and TRBJ1-5; D uncertain. CDR1 MGHRA and CDR2 YSYEKL come from the germline V gene. Trimming pared 2 bases from V and 7 bases from J, leaving 12 bases between. The CDR3 is made up of 14 amino acids. DNA of the CDR3: TGCGCCAGCAGCCAAATATTACAGACCCAGCCCCAGCATTTT. As protein: CASSQILQTQPQHF.

The V call is TRBV28, the J call TRBJ1-5; D perhaps matches TRBD1 (6 bases). The CDR3 has 13 residues. CDR1 is MDHEN, CDR2 SYDVKM, per germline. The V end was cut by 5 bases, the J end by 3 bases, with 8 bases between. The CDR3 region is CASSTGFNQPQHF. CDR3 sequence (DNA): TGTGCCAGCAGTACAGGGTTCAATCAGCCCCAGCATTTT.

The chain is built from TRBV5-5 and TRBJ1-2; D uncertain. Trimming pared 0 bases from V and 4 bases from J, leaving 13 bases between. CDR1 and CDR2 (germline): SGHKS, YYEKEE (reference sequence). The CDR3 contains 15 residues. The CDR3 DNA reads TGTGCCAGCAGCTTGGGGGTAGGGAGCCTCTATGGCTACACCTTC. This translates into CASSLGVGSLYGYTF.

This chain connects TRBV24-1 to TRBJ2-1; 13 bases are shared with TRBD2. CDR1 and CDR2 from the germline V gene are KGHDR and SFDVKD. V lost 4 bases and J lost 4; bases outside the gene matches: 12. CDR3 length: 19 residues. In nucleotides, the CDR3 is TGTGCCACCAGTGACGCCGGGACTAGCGGGATAGTTGGGTACAATGAGCAGTTCTTC. Translation: CATSDAGTSGIVGYNEQFF.

V is TRBV4-2 and J is TRBJ2-7, with D perhaps TRBD1 (5 bases). Germline assignment: CDR1 LGHNA and CDR2 YNFKEQ. The CDR3 covers 15 residues. V lost 4 bases and J 0 bases, leaving 13 bases between the germline ends. CDR3 DNA sequence: TGTGCCAGCAGCCCAGGGCAGGCCCCCTCCTACGAGCAGTACTTC. It is translated as CASSPGQAPSYEQYF.

V usage is TRBV27 and J usage is TRBJ1-2; 8 bases line up with TRBD1. V shed 8 bases and J 1 base; nucleotides not matched to a gene: 6. The CDR3 consists of 14 residues. Looked up from germline, CDR1 is MNHEY and CDR2 is SMNVEV (reference sequence). This CDR3 reads CASGGQGFNYGYTF. The CDR3 coding sequence is TGTGCCAGCGGCGGACAGGGCTTTAACTATGGCTACACCTTC.

The chain carries TRBV12-5 and TRBJ1-1; D is ambiguous. V lost 7 bases and J 2 bases, leaving 14 bases between the germline ends. This CDR3 spans 14 amino acids. Per the germline V gene, CDR1 is LGHNT and CDR2 is FRNRAP. The CDR3 loop is CASAPRGENTEAFF. The CDR3 DNA follows: TGTGCTAGTGCCCCCCGTGGAGAAAACACTGAAGCTTTCTTT.

The chain uses TRBV6-5 and TRBJ1-4, with D possibly matching TRBD1 (5 bases). The germline CDR1 and CDR2 sequences are MNHEY and SVGAGI. The V end lost 0 bases, the J end lost 5 bases, and 10 bases lay between the germline ends. This CDR3 has 15 amino acids. CDR3 sequence: CASSYSAGRNEKLFF. In nucleotides, the CDR3 is TGTGCCAGCAGTTACTCGGCAGGGAGGAATGAAAAACTGTTTTTT.

This chain joins TRBV6-2 or TRBV6-3 and TRBJ2-7; TRBD2 matches 13 bases. With V trimmed by 6 bases and J by 4 bases, 6 bases remained unmatched. Germline CDR1 MNHEY, CDR2 SVGEGT. The CDR3 sequence is 15 residues long. The CDR3 DNA reads as TGTGCCAGCAGCGCCGGGACTAGCGGGACGTACGAGCAGTACTTC. Translated, it gives CASSAGTSGTYEQYF.

This clone showed up just a few times. V and J are TRBV30 and TRBJ1-4; tentative D call: TRBD1 (6 bases). Germline CDR1 is GTSNPN and CDR2 is SVGIG (reference sequence). The V end was cut by 4 bases, the J end by 7 bases, with 13 bases between. This CDR3 has 13 residues. The CDR3 DNA sequence: TGTGCCTGGAAACAGGGTTTTGGTGAAAAACTGTTTTTT. It is translated as CAWKQGFGEKLFF.

With respect to this clone: This sample includes further DNA sequences coding for the same CDR3. Here the CDR3 reads CASSLTGSNQPQHF. CDR3 DNA sequence: TGTGCCAGCAGCTTAACAGGTTCCAATCAGCCCCAGCATTTT. This chain links TRBV7-2 with TRBJ1-5, with a tentative D call TRBD1 (5 bases). Germline loops: CDR1 SGHTA, CDR2 FQGNSA. The CDR3 length is 14 residues. The V end was cut by 2 bases, the J end by 3 bases, with 8 bases between.

The gene calls are TRBV11-2 and TRBJ1-1, with unresolved D. The V gene's germline CDR1 is SGHAT and CDR2 FQNNGV. This CDR3 is built from 13 residues. With 5 bases removed from V and 1 base from J, the gap between germline ends came to 8 bases. The CDR3 sequence: CASSPFRNTEAFF. DNA for the CDR3: TGTGCCAGCAGCCCCTTTCGGAACACTGAAGCTTTCTTT.

The V gene is TRBV19, the J gene TRBJ1-5; no definite D call. The germline V gene has CDR1 LNHDA and CDR2 SQIVND (reference sequence). The V and J ends lost 3 bases and 2 bases respectively, with 17 bases between them. There are 17 residues in the CDR3. The CDR3 coding sequence is TGTGCCAGTAGTATGAAGGAGGGCCGGGTGGGCAATCAGCCCCAGCATTTT. It yields the protein CASSMKEGRVGNQPQHF.

This clone was detected once. V gene TRBV7-2 combines with J gene TRBJ2-1; perhaps TRBD1 as D (6 bases). CDR1 is SGHTA, CDR2 FQGNSA, per germline. Deletions cut 5 bases from V and 3 bases from J, with 14 bases between. The CDR3 runs to 15 residues. CDR3 DNA sequence: TGTGCCAGCAGCCTCCGACAGGCGGGCTACAATGAGCAGTTCTTC. It encodes CASSLRQAGYNEQFF.

This sequence joins TRBV27 and TRBJ2-7, with 7 positions matching TRBD1. From germline, CDR1 is MNHEY and CDR2 SMNVEV (reference sequence). V was clipped by 5 bases and J by 3 bases; unmatched bases: 7. This CDR3 contains 14 residues. The CDR3 spells CASSLLTGDYEQYF. The CDR3 DNA is TGTGCCAGCAGTCTATTAACAGGGGACTACGAGCAGTACTTC.

DNA of the CDR3: TGTGCCAGCAGCCAAGGACTAGCGGGAGGCGAGCAGTACTTC. Translation gives CASSQGLAGGEQYF. V and J are TRBV14 and TRBJ2-7; 13 bases agree with TRBD2. CDR1 is SGHDN, CDR2 FVKESK, per germline. The CDR3 covers 14 residues. J lost 6 bases, V lost 1 base, and 0 bases had no gene match.

This sequence joins TRBV5-1 and TRBJ1-2, with 7 nucleotides matching TRBD1. Germline V CDR1 and CDR2: SGHRS, YFSETQ. The CDR3 runs to 15 residues. With V trimmed by 0 bases and J by 0 bases, 2 bases remained unmatched. In DNA form, the CDR3 reads TGCGCCAGCAGCTTGGAGGGGACAGCTAACTATGGCTACACCTTC. It codes for CASSLEGTANYGYTF.

The rearrangement uses TRBV7-6 and TRBJ1-2, with 9 positions matching TRBD1. CDR3 length: 17 amino acids. Unmatched junction bases numbered 12, after V lost 1 base and J lost 6 bases. Germline assignment: CDR1 SGHVS and CDR2 FNYEAQ. This CDR3 is CASSLEPPRTGDNGYTF. CDR3 in DNA: TGTGCCAGCAGCTTAGAACCCCCCAGGACAGGGGATAATGGCTACACCTTC.

This clone was picked up one time. The gene calls are TRBV19 and TRBJ2-5; D may be TRBD2 (5 bases). V was shortened by 4 bases and J by 4 bases, with 16 bases between the two germline ends. Germline V gene data show CDR1 as LNHDA and CDR2 as SQIVND (reference sequence). The CDR3 runs 15 residues. CDR3 coding DNA: TGTGCCAGTAGTACCTCTTCGGAGGTAGGAGAGACCCAGTACTTC. Protein product: CASSTSSEVGETQYF. The full variable domain, with the rest looked up from reference TRBV19 and TRBJ2-5, is DGGITQSPKYLFRKEGQNVTLSCEQNLNHDAMYWYRQDPGQGLRLIYYSQIVNDFQKGDIAEGYSVSREKKESFPLTVTSAQKNPTAFYLCASSTSSEVGETQYFGPGTRLLVL.

The chain couples TRBV11-2 to TRBJ2-5, with 10 bases matching TRBD1. This CDR3 is 14 amino acids long. V lost 4 bases to trimming and J lost 5 bases; unmatched junction nucleotides: 4. Germline loops: CDR1 SGHAT, CDR2 FQNNGV. For the CDR3, the DNA is TGTGCCAGCAGCTCAGACAGGGGGCGGGAGACCCAGTACTTC. This encodes CASSSDRGRETQYF. Based on the CDR3 plus reference TRBV11-2 and TRBJ2-5, the full variable domain is EAGVAQSPRYKIIEKRQSVAFWCNPISGHATLYWYQQILGQGPKLLIQFQNNGVVDDSQLPKDRFSAERLKGVDSTLKIQPAKLEDSAVYLCASSSDRGRETQYFGPGTRLLVL.

In its sample, this clone was seen once. This chain uses TRBV7-2 with TRBJ2-1; 9 nucleotides agree with TRBD2. Germline-derived CDR1 and CDR2 are SGHTA and FQGNSA. V was clipped by 3 bases and J by 6 bases; unmatched bases: 12. CDR3 length equals 17 residues. The CDR3 sequence: CASSFRYRRGGLNEQFF. In DNA form, the CDR3 reads TGTGCCAGCAGCTTTAGGTATAGGCGGGGGGGCCTCAATGAGCAGTTCTTC.

About this clone itself: Other nucleotide sequences from this sample produce the same CDR3. This chain uses TRBV9 with TRBJ1-5; no definite D call. V was cut by 0 bases and J by 3 bases, with 10 bases left in between. The germline V gene encodes CDR1 SGDLS and CDR2 YYNGEE. There are 15 residues in the CDR3. CDR3 sequence reads: CASSVDGQVNQPQHF. For the CDR3, the DNA is TGTGCCAGCAGCGTAGACGGTCAGGTCAATCAGCCCCAGCATTTT.

The rearrangement links TRBV19 to TRBJ2-1, with 8 positions matching TRBD1. The CDR3 runs to 16 residues. J gave up 2 bases and V 0 bases, and 3 bases lay outside the gene matches. Germline CDR1 LNHDA, CDR2 SQIVND (reference sequence). CDR3 in DNA: TGTGCCAGTAGTATAGACAGGGGGCTAGCCTACAATGAGCAGTTCTTC. It codes for CASSIDRGLAYNEQFF.

This sequence joins TRBV5-4 and TRBJ2-6, with D perhaps matching TRBD1 (5 bases). The CDR3 is 17 amino acids. V was trimmed by 2 bases and J by 2 bases, leaving 14 bases between them. Per the germline V gene, CDR1 is SGHNT and CDR2 is YYREEE (reference sequence). The CDR3 protein is CASSFLFQGAGANVLTF. The CDR3 DNA reads TGTGCCAGCAGCTTCCTATTCCAGGGTGCTGGGGCCAACGTCCTGACTTTC.

The chain employs TRBV15 and TRBJ1-1; 8 bases match TRBD1. CDR1 and CDR2 (germline): LNHNV, YYDKDF (reference sequence). V trimming: 2 bases; J trimming: 1 base; junction bases outside the gene matches: 3. There are 15 residues in the CDR3. The CDR3 loop reads CATSRLQGGNTEAFF. The CDR3 region has the DNA TGTGCCACCAGCAGACTACAGGGGGGGAACACTGAAGCTTTCTTT.

A single count supports this clone. The chain couples TRBV28 to TRBJ2-7; weak D call: TRBD2 (6 bases). Germline CDR1 reads MDHEN; CDR2 reads SYDVKM. Trimming removed 5 bases from V and 3 bases from J, with 14 bases in between. This CDR3 has 14 residues. The CDR3 nucleotides are TGTGCCAGCAGTATCCCGGGACTCCACTACGAGCAGTACTTC. Translating it yields CASSIPGLHYEQYF.

The CDR3 bases are TGTGCCAGCAGTGAAGGATTAGGGACAGGGTTCTCCTACGAGCAGTACTTC. Translation: CASSEGLGTGFSYEQYF. The V gene is TRBV6-1, the J gene TRBJ2-7; TRBD1 agrees at 9 bases. Germline V CDR1 and CDR2: MNHNS, SASEGT. J gave up 0 bases and V 1 base, and 7 bases lay outside the gene matches. The CDR3 sequence is 17 residues long.